This T cell receptor (beta chain) was identified during a study of OX40 agonist ivuxolimab in advanced cancers. Regarding the study in general: Ivuxolimab was an agonistic, fully human IgG2 monoclonal antibody directed against OX40 (CD134), a costimulatory receptor. Of the roughly 50 dose-escalation patients, hepatocellular carcinoma was present in around 20, melanoma in around 15, renal cell carcinoma in 9 and head and neck cancer in 9. Peripheral TCRbeta sequencing aimed to test whether ivuxolimab altered TCR sequence diversity and caused clonal T-cell expansion. The paper reports the monotherapy dose-escalation portion (N ≈ 50 patients) of the phase I ivuxolimab trial. Intravenous ivuxolimab was administered to patients every 2 weeks at six dose levels: 0.01, 0.1, 0.3, 1.5, 3 and 10 mg/kg. Patients were allowed to have had prior anti-PD-1, anti-PD-L1 or anti-CTLA-4 therapy, and 30% to 50% of the dose-escalation patients had previously received checkpoint inhibitors. The dose-escalation cohort was roughly 87% male with a mean age of around 62 years, ranging from about 23 to 85. Partial responses were achieved by three dose-escalation patients, of whom one had hepatocellular carcinoma and two had cutaneous melanoma.

This clone was recorded only once. What this receptor recognizes is not known. No base quality values were provided; no much bigger clone lies one nucleotide off. Genomic DNA was extracted from sorted cells for sequencing of the TCRbeta CDR3 region. TCRbeta CDR3 regions were sequenced using the immunoSEQ Assay. In TCRdb, the immuneACCESS table is reduced to in-frame sequences with V and J assigned. These tables do not hold every clone; where another copy was compared, an unresolved V gene accounts for under half, and the others remain unexplained. The sample table contains around 100,000 clones; only one count was recorded for about 91% of them. Clones ranked in the top ten supply about 0.51% of the sample. The trial excluded patients who had a history of autoimmune disease or were on systemic immunosuppression. Peripheral blood for TCR sequencing was collected from all dose cohorts at baseline, on cycle 4 day 1, and on cycle 7 day 1. The samples were taken from a phase I, first-in-human, multicenter, open-label dose-escalation trial of ivuxolimab. Adults with locally advanced or metastatic head and neck squamous cell, hepatocellular, melanoma or renal cell carcinoma were enrolled in the trial. Before TCR sequencing, CD4+ T cells and CD8+ T cells were sorted from peripheral blood as separate populations.

What the work shows at the level of the full study, not this receptor alone: Which antigens the clonally expanded peripheral T cells were specific for was not determined. Low levels of normalized T-cell clonal expansion were also seen in some nonresponding patients. Clonal expansion of both CD4+ and CD8+ blood T cells was observed from baseline to week 6 at doses 0.1 to 3.0 mg/kg. After ivuxolimab, CD8+ T cells had more expanded clones than CD4+ T cells on average. In the 0.1-3.0 mg/kg groups, partial responders were among the patients with the lowest normalized peripheral clonal expansion, particularly in CD8+ T cells.

This TCR was recovered from an adult with an advanced solid tumor such as melanoma, head and neck, liver or kidney cancer. The specimen comprised CD4+ or CD8+ T cells sorted from blood, sampled in a trial of the OX40 agonist ivuxolimab.

The nucleotide sequence is TGTGCCAGCAGTCCGACGGTGGTCTTCTACGAGCAGTACTTC. The encoded protein is CASSPTVVFYEQYF. Recombination joined TRBV6-1 with TRBJ2-7; the D gene cannot be resolved reliably. In the germline V gene, CDR1 corresponds to MNHNS and CDR2 to SASEGT. Reading from cysteine to phenylalanine, the CDR3 counts 14 amino acids. The only DNA kept is the CDR3, 42 bases in frame from the first base. V sheds 5 bases and J sheds 3 bases, leaving 14 bases between their ends.